Given below is one TCR beta chain in context. Its antigen remains unknown. The sequenced template was cDNA made from the entire isolated RNA. The method was immunoSEQ multiplex PCR; TCRdb's version includes in-frame clones alone and lacks a portion of them. This table has about 230,000 clones, 16% appearing once. The sample belongs to a study of beta chain features in type 1 diabetes. Regarding the study as a whole: For type 1 diabetes patients, VDJ junctions showed fewer insertions and more deletions. The naive, central memory and Treg TCRB repertoires looked more alike in patients than they did in healthy donors. Type 1 diabetes patients showed a moderate but significant shortening of TCRB CDR3s in all four CD4+ subsets.

J gave up 2 bases and V 9 bases, and 7 bases lay outside the gene matches. The germline CDR1 and CDR2 sequences are KGHSH and LQKENI. CDR3 length: 14 residues. This chain uses TRBV18 with TRBJ2-7, with 10 bases identical to TRBD1. Sequenced input: naive CD4+ T cells from blood. This TCR was sampled from a man aged 25-45 years with type 1 diabetes. CDR3 DNA: TGTGCCAGTCGGGGACAGGGGCCACCCTACGAGCAGTACTTC. Residues: CASRGQGPPYEQYF.